This T cell receptor (beta chain) was found in a study of blood T cell repertoires in COVID-19. V shed 2 bases and J shed 4 bases, with 12 bases lying between them. Germline CDR1 reads SGHRS; CDR2 reads YFSETQ. This CDR3 comprises 14 residues. This clone was counted a few times. Clones were sequenced by immunoSEQ multiplex PCR, and TCRdb holds only the in-frame ones, with some missing. The sample carries around 100,000 clones, 70% to 90% recorded once. The chain uses TRBV5-1 and TRBJ1-1, with D possibly TRBD1 on 5 matching bases. The sample taken for sequencing was peripheral blood. The sequence was obtained from a human donor in a cohort sampled during active COVID-19. The CDR3 DNA reads as TGCGCCAGCAGCTTTGGGCAGGGCGGCACTGAAGCTTTCTTT. Protein: CASSFGQGGTEAFF.